This T cell receptor beta chain derives from a study of cytomegalovirus exposure and HLA in healthy donors (dated by TCRdb to 2017 to 2019). Regarding the research as a whole: According to an earlier analysis of 587 of the donors, about 179 million T cells yielded 117 million unique TCR beta sequences and 250 to 350 Gb of sequence data. In an earlier analysis of roughly 600 of the donors, high-throughput TCR beta sequencing was used to judge whether each TCR beta V gene segment behaved as functional or pseudogenic. The T cell repertoires of under 700 subjects were profiled by immunosequencing and related to cytomegalovirus serostatus. Besides the first cohort of more than 650 subjects, a separate validation cohort made up of 90 to 150 different subjects was used. Every discovery cohort repertoire had been produced on one sequencing platform. An early release covering roughly 600 HLA-typed donors comprised about 300 gigabases of sequencing data and around 86 million unique TCR sequences. The study combined high-throughput TCR immunosequencing, statistical association of individual TCRs with disease status, and machine learning to predict cytomegalovirus infection status. A later analysis re-examined previously published TCR beta repertoires from roughly 720 donors and added high-resolution HLA genotyping to investigate patterns of TCR occurrence. Typing coverage differed by locus: A, B, C, DRB1 and DQB1 were typed in roughly 629-630 donors, DQA1 in 522, DPA1 in 606, and DPB1 in approximately 450. Donor age, sex, ethnicity and CMV serostatus were compiled alongside the repertoire data. HLA typing included class I and class II loci at four-digit resolution. A later genetic analysis used genome-wide SNP genotypes for 398 of the 666 donors, treating that subset as a discovery cohort. Among about 360 genotyped donors of the cohort, an average of 235,054 unique TCR beta nucleotide sequences were sequenced per donor, roughly 20% of them non-productive. A handful of DR-DQ haplotypes were handled as single units for association and clustering because linkage in the cohort was strong. The aim of the study was to test whether cataloging public T cell receptors could identify signatures of past pathogen exposure. Of the approximately 400 genotyped donors, around 81% fell in the genetic ancestry cluster associated with self-reported Caucasian donors. Rather than drawing on any new phenotypic data, the later analysis identified candidate immune exposures from TCR beta sequences and the way those sequences occurred across donors. Study-wide findings and limitations: Most TCR sequences were seen in very few donors, while some public TCRs were found in many individuals. The cohort was sequenced for TCR beta chains only, and without alpha or paired-chain data the features that could be detected were limited. A later genetic analysis associated a missense DCLRE1C variant with V-gene and J-gene trimming of TCR beta chains, and an independent cohort replicated the association. In a later analysis, about 17,000 TCR beta sequences were associated with specific HLA alleles at a false discovery rate of 0.05. A further reported finding was that TCR beta sequences accurately predicted the HLA-A and HLA-B alleles for most subjects in the first cohort. Because counts were too low, some 16 rarely observed V segments, including chromosome 9 orphons, were excluded from the earlier analysis of fewer than 650 of the donors. The authors suggested that the approach could potentially be generalized to other disease states and immunological phenotypes. Presence/absence analyses assumed roughly uniform sequencing depth across donors, an assumption that may not hold. A group of highly shared sequence variants was considered likely to be a technical artifact of the sequencing pipeline. The classifier was reported to diagnose cytomegalovirus status with high specificity and sensitivity in both the original cohort and the validation cohort. According to a later genetic analysis, donors in an Asian-associated ancestry cluster had fewer N-insertions in productive TCRs than the approximately 710-donor mean. Linkage disequilibrium might explain the correlated functional status among segregating V segments, but an unknown experimental factor could not be excluded. For the cohort, immune exposure information was limited to CMV serostatus. The study listed 150 to 200 TCR beta chains as associated with cytomegalovirus. A few of the identified cytomegalovirus-associated TCR beta chains were confirmed in vitro to be specific for cytomegalovirus antigens. Assigning TCR associations to individual alleles was difficult when HLA alleles, especially DR and DQ, strongly co-occurred. Because HLA typing was missing for some donors at each locus, association tests included only the typed subset. An earlier analysis of 450 to 750 of the donors showed that most TCR beta V segments appeared in productive rearrangements either about 87% or about 30% of the time, which broadly matched IMGT annotations. In a later analysis, HLA-associated TCR beta chains were found to be more clonally expanded and to have lower generation probabilities than equally common non-associated chains. Some IMGT-functional V segments, including TRBV6-2 and TRBV6-3, could not be told apart with the 87-base-pair reads, so those segments were excluded. According to a later analysis, parvovirus B19, influenza, CMV and Epstein-Barr virus appeared linked to several top co-occurrence clusters. In a later analysis, most CMV-associated TCR beta chains were found to appear HLA-restricted, with HLA associations seemingly driven largely by CMV exposure. In a later analysis, TCR association rates were found to vary across HLA loci, with the most associated TCRs seen for DRB1 alleles and the fewest for HLA-C alleles.

The junction carries 10 bases between V and J, which are trimmed by 5 bases and 3 bases respectively. Looking up the germline V gene yields CDR1 SGHTA and CDR2 FQGNSA. From the cysteine up to the phenylalanine, the CDR3 has a length of 14 residues. Only CDR3 DNA remains: 42 bases, in frame from the first base. Points on this clone: Its antigen target is currently unknown. No clone much larger than this one lies a single base away; base qualities are absent.

Library generation was performed with the immunoSEQ multiplex PCR assay. For the multiplex PCR, a mixture combining 60 forward primers for TCR Vbeta segments and 13 reverse primers for TCR Jbeta segments was used. The CDR3 region of rearranged TCR beta genes was amplified from genomic DNA by a multiplex PCR assay. Amplified TCR beta libraries were sequenced as 87-base-pair reads on the Illumina HiSeq System. On the authors' methods: Across the 640 or so repertoires, a later analysis counted around 80 million unique TCR beta chains, 8.5 million to 12 million of which were shared by at least two donors. A nearest-neighbor algorithm error-corrected the raw reads and collapsed the reads into unique sequences, merging closely related sequences to remove PCR and sequencing errors. CDR3 sequences were aligned to IMGT reference sequences to assign V, D and J gene segments. For a sequence to be retained, a match of at least six nucleotides was required to both a V gene segment and a J gene segment. A rearrangement counted as productive if the CDR3 had no stop codons and remained in frame with V and J, and every other rearrangement counted as non-productive. Following IMGT convention, CDR3 was defined as the stretch from the second conserved V-encoded cysteine up to the conserved J-encoded phenylalanine. The earlier analysis of 550 to 650 of the donors excluded any sequence lacking an unambiguous match to a single V gene segment. In an earlier analysis of 587 of the donors, V segments were called functional above 56.7% productive rearrangements and were called segregating when the between-donor standard deviation exceeded 5%. To diagnose cytomegalovirus status from the catalog of TCR beta chain sequences, a statistical classification framework was built. V and J gene assignment, in a later analysis, came from comparing TCR nucleotide sequences with IMGT/GENE-DB human TR gene sequences. The TCRdist pipeline was used in a later analysis to assign CDR3 sequences and most-parsimonious VDJ recombination scenarios. A later analysis defined each TCR beta chain by its CDR3 amino acid sequence plus V-gene family, and excluded reads lacking a unique V-gene family. A later analysis removed 550 to 650 highly shared, low-generation-probability nucleotide sequences to deal with suspected cross-contamination and a sequencing artifact. A later analysis calculated a clonal expansion index for each public chain from normalized within-repertoire ranks of inferred template counts. Generation probabilities in a later analysis came from a VDJ recombination model fitted to out-of-frame rearrangements, and those results were checked against IGoR. A later analysis scored TCR-TCR, TCR-HLA and TCR-CMV co-occurrence with hypergeometric tests, applying a repertoire-size bias correction to TCR pairs. A later analysis estimated false discovery rates by permuting HLA or CMV assignments 20 times. In a later analysis, co-occurring TCRs were grouped with DBSCAN, and TCRdist sequence similarity was added when clustering was performed within HLA-allele-positive subsets. Repertoires with fewer than 30,000 or more than 120,000 public chains, plus five repertoires with anomalous nucleotide sharing, were excluded from co-occurrence clustering. This immuneACCESS table, as held by TCRdb, lists in-frame sequences with V and J called but not all clones. Of the missing ones, under half trace to an unresolved V gene in checked studies; the others have no known cause. That table is the source of V, J and clone size, and D and trimming were worked out from the DNA. The table for this sample lists about 89,000 clones; 70% to 80% of them were counted only once. The leading ten clones occupy 3.7% of the sample.

The cohort comprised some 680 healthy bone marrow donors. All cohort members were sampled while nominally healthy, although unrecorded immune exposures were likely present. The donor tested CMV seronegative and was one of the 352 seronegative cohort members. Each donor provided a peripheral blood sample, and peripheral blood mononuclear cells were used for TCR beta sequencing. Genomic DNA was extracted from the blood cell samples with the Qiagen DNeasy Blood Extraction Kit. The TCR was taken from a young man in good health and CMV-seronegative. The sequence is built from TRBV7-2 and TRBJ2-2; the D gene is perhaps TRBD2, from 5 matching bases. The specimen was PBMCs. The CDR3 is CASSRTGYTGELFF. Read as DNA, the sequence is TGTGCCAGCAGCCGGACGGGGTACACCGGGGAGCTGTTTTTT.